This T cell receptor (beta chain) is from a study of cytomegalovirus exposure and HLA in healthy donors. The CDR3 totals 15 residues. Trimming at V came to 5 bases and at J to 7 bases, leaving 10 bases not matched to a gene. The germline V gene has CDR1 MNHEY and CDR2 SVGAGI. The PCR had 60 Vbeta and 13 Jbeta primers. TCRdb's copy holds only in-frame clones and misses some; the assay was immunoSEQ multiplex PCR. Of 90,000 to 120,000 clones listed, around 78% are singletons. The specimen sequenced was PBMCs. V is TRBV6-5 and J is TRBJ2-2; TRBD1 agrees at 7 bases. The clonotype comes from a man aged 25-45 years in good health and CMV-seronegative. The CDR3 spells CASSARQGMNGELFF. CDR3 in DNA: TGTGCCAGCAGTGCACGACAGGGTATGAACGGGGAGCTGTTTTTT.